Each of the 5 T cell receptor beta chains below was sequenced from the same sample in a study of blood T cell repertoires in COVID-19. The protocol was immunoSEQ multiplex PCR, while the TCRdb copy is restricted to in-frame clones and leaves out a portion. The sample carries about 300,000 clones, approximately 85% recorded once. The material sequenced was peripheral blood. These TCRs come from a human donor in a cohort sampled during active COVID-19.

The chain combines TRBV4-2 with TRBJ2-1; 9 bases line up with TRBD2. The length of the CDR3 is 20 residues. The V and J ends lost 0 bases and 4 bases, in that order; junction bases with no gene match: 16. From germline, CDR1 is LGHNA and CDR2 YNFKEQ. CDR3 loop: CASSQDLLGYAGGKYNEQFF. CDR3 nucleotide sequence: TGTGCCAGCAGCCAAGATCTTCTGGGGTACGCGGGAGGGAAATACAATGAGCAGTTCTTC.

DNA of the CDR3: TGTGCCAGCAGCGTAGCCACAACTTCGGGGATACTGACTCAAGAGACCCAGTACTTC. This codes for CASSVATTSGILTQETQYF. The chain has TRBV9 and TRBJ2-5, with D possibly TRBD2 on 5 matching bases. V was trimmed by 0 bases and J by 2 bases, leaving 23 bases between them. The CDR3 is 19 amino acids. The germline V gene encodes CDR1 SGDLS and CDR2 YYNGEE.

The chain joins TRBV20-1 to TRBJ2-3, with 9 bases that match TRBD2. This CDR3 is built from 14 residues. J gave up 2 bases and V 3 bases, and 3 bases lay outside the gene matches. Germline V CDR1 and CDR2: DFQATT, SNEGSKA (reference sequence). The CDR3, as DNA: TGCAGTGCTAGTCCTAGCGGGAACACAGATACGCAGTATTTT. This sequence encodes CSASPSGNTDTQYF.

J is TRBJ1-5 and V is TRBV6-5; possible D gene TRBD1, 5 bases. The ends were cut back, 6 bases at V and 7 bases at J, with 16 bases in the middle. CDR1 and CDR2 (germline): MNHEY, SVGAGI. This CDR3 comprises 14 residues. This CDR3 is CASRETWEGQPQHF. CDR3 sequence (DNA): TGTGCCAGCAGGGAGACCTGGGAGGGGCAGCCCCAGCATTTT.

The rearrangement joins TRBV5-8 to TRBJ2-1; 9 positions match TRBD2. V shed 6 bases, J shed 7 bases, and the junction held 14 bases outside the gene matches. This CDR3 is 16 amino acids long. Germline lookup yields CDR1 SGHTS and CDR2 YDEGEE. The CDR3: CASTISGVAGENEQFF. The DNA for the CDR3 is TGTGCCAGCACGATCAGCGGGGTAGCGGGAGAGAATGAGCAGTTCTTC.